This T cell receptor (beta chain) was recovered during a study of technical replicates of blood from a few donors (dated by TCRdb to about 2017). The library was prepared using the immunoSEQ multiplex PCR assay. Not all clones reach the TCRdb copy of this immuneACCESS table, which keeps in-frame sequences only. Checked studies attribute under half of the gap to unresolved V genes and leave the rest unexplained. In all, the sample holds some 99,000 clones, and 95% of those were seen once. The top ten constitute over 0.2% of the sample. The CDR3 holds 17 amino acids from the cysteine to the phenylalanine. Only the CDR3 portion is preserved as DNA: 51 bases, with reading frame beginning at the first base. For CDR1 and CDR2, the germline V gene lists SGHTA and FQGTGA. The V and J ends are trimmed by 1 base and 1 base, leaving 11 bases between them. Comment on this clone: Its target antigen remains unknown. Base qualities are not provided; no much larger clone lies one nucleotide away.

The chain is encoded by TRBV7-3 joined to TRBJ2-6; the D gene is perhaps TRBD2, on 5 matching bases. Sequenced input: T cells isolated from PBMCs. The sequence was obtained from a human donor in good health. The DNA reads as follows: TGTGCCAGCAGCTTAATTGGGCCGGGATCTGGGGCCAACGTCCTGACTTTC. Its protein is CASSLIGPGSGANVLTF.